One sample yielded the 8 T cell receptor beta chains listed below, sequenced in a study of naive and memory T cell subsets. Ligated cDNA underwent four rounds of PCR with nested alpha and beta constant region primers and SP2. Using its own MiXCR run on the UMI-ligation and nested PCR reads, TCRdb lists one record per CDR3 protein. In the table there are 25,000 to 35,000 distinct CDR3 sequences, 6.7% of which are singletons. Treatment reported: skin biopsy from PPD injection site in Mantoux-positive individual. An oligonucleotide containing a UMI was ligated to the 3' end of TCR cDNA. The source material was skin, sampled from a tuberculin skin test site. The receptors come from an adult in good health.

This clonotype came up a few times. The chain combines TRBV19 with TRBJ1-1; D not certain. Germline V CDR1 and CDR2: LNHDA, SQIVND (reference sequence). The CDR3 is 14 residues long. The ends were cut back, 8 bases at V and 3 bases at J, with 16 bases in the middle. The CDR3 region has the DNA TGTGCCAGTTATGGCAGCAAATGGGACACTGAAGCTTTCTTT. Translating it yields CASYGSKWDTEAFF.

This clonotype was recorded at least ten times. The rearrangement joins TRBV19 to TRBJ2-2; TRBD1 matches 7 bases. This CDR3 comprises 14 residues. The V segment lost 8 bases and the J segment 3 bases; nucleotides outside the gene matches: 6. Germline assignment: CDR1 LNHDA and CDR2 SQIVND (reference sequence). CDR3 nucleotide sequence: TGTGCCAGTGGGGACAGTCTATACACCGGGGAGCTGTTTTTT. Its protein product is CASGDSLYTGELFF.

This clonotype was recorded many times. The chain combines TRBV7-8 with TRBJ2-3; TRBD2 matches at 13 bases. CDR1 and CDR2 (germline): SGHVS, FQNEAQ. Unmatched junction bases numbered 11, after V lost 4 bases and J lost 4 bases. The CDR3 has 18 residues. CDR3 protein: CASSSTSGGASVSDTQYF. Written as DNA, the CDR3 is TGTGCCAGCAGCTCCACTAGCGGGGGGGCCAGTGTGTCAGATACGCAGTATTTT.

This clonotype appeared a few times. This sequence joins TRBV29-1 and TRBJ1-1; 9 bases align to TRBD1. The germline V gene encodes CDR1 SQVTM and CDR2 ANQGSEA. The V segment lost 0 bases and the J segment 5 bases; nucleotides outside the gene matches: 7. CDR3 length: 15 residues. The CDR3 DNA is TGCAGCGTTGAAGAAGGGGACAGGGTGGATACTGAAGCTTTCTTT. It codes for CSVEEGDRVDTEAFF. Drawing the rest from reference TRBV29-1 and TRBJ1-1, the complete variable domain is SAVISQKPSRDICQRGTSLTIQCQVDSQVTMMFWYRQQPGQSLTLIATANQGSEATYESGFVIDKFPISRPNLTFSTLTVSNMSPEDSSIYLCSVEEGDRVDTEAFFGQGTRLTVV.

This clonotype has more than one count but fewer than ten. The rearrangement uses TRBV7-3 and TRBJ1-2; D is possibly TRBD1 (5 bases). The V and J ends lost 0 bases and 12 bases respectively, with 14 bases between them. Germline CDR1 SGHTA, CDR2 FQGTGA. CDR3 length equals 13 residues. The CDR3 loop is CASSLTQGNGDTF. For the CDR3, the DNA is TGTGCCAGCAGCTTAACCCAGGGAAACGGCGACACCTTC.

This clonotype was seen repeatedly, ten times or more. The chain links TRBV11-2 to TRBJ1-2; D not resolved. CDR1 is SGHAT and CDR2 is FQNNGV in the germline V gene. The CDR3 has 13 amino acids. The V and J ends lost 5 bases and 10 bases respectively, with 17 bases between them. The CDR3, as DNA: TGTGCCAGCAGCCGAAACGCAGACATCGACTACACCTTC. Amino acid sequence: CASSRNADIDYTF.

This clonotype was counted many times. The V gene is TRBV29-1, the J gene TRBJ2-2; D ambiguous. Germline CDR1 SQVTM, CDR2 ANQGSEA. The CDR3 contains 13 residues. Trimming left V 7 bases short and J 3 bases short, with 12 bases between. CDR3 residues: CSADWDDTGELFF. In nucleotides, the CDR3 is TGCAGCGCTGACTGGGATGACACCGGGGAGCTGTTTTTT.

This clonotype was seen at least ten times. V and J are TRBV6-2 or TRBV6-3 and TRBJ1-5; D not resolved. From germline, CDR1 is MNHEY and CDR2 SVGEGT. Between the trimmed V and J ends, which lost 2 bases and 4 bases, there was a span of 3 bases. CDR3 length: 12 residues. CDR3 DNA: TGTGCCAGCAGTTACGATAATCAGCCCCAGCATTTT. It is translated as CASSYDNQPQHF.